This T cell receptor (beta chain) was obtained from a study of molecular identifiers for immune sequencing clone quantification. With 0 bases removed from V and 5 bases from J, the gap between germline ends came to 13 bases. This CDR3 spans 15 amino acids. The germline V gene encodes CDR1 ENHRY and CDR2 SYGVKD. This clonotype was recorded many times. What it binds is not known. Study-wide results and limits: In naive cells, clones above 20 RNA copies held under 1% of molecules, whereas in effector cells they held over 98%.

TCRdb reprocessed the PCR reads with MiXCR, giving one entry per CDR3 protein. Of about 640,000 distinct CDR3 sequences listed, 20% were seen once; the top ten hold roughly 0.83%. This receptor was obtained from a human donor in good health. Some libraries in this study had Jurkat cell RNA spiked in. Sequenced: naive CD8+ T cells from blood, with Jurkat cell RNA spiked in. As for subset: FACS-sorted CD8+CD4-CCR7+CD45RA+ naive T cells. The rearrangement joins TRBV10-3 to TRBJ2-5; tentatively, D is TRBD2 (5 bases). The CDR3 protein is CAISESSSSGETQYF. CDR3 in DNA: TGTGCCATCAGTGAGTCTTCTAGCTCCGGCGAGACCCAGTACTTC.